This TCR beta chain originates from a study of cytomegalovirus exposure and HLA in healthy donors. This clone has a handful of counts. Its antigen remains unknown. With 60 Vbeta and 13 Jbeta primers, the PCR was carried out. Method: immunoSEQ multiplex PCR; TCRdb's copy keeps in-frame clones and lacks some. The data contain roughly 130,000 clones, over 60% of them singletons. Study conclusions and caveats: Only CMV serostatus was available as immune exposure information. A later analysis associated about 18,000 TCR beta sequences with HLA alleles at a 0.05 false discovery rate.

The CDR3 spans 15 residues. With V trimmed by 0 bases and J by 0 bases, 2 bases remained unmatched. Per the germline V gene, CDR1 is SGHRS and CDR2 is YFSETQ. The clonotype comes from a human donor in good health. V and J are TRBV5-1 and TRBJ2-7; TRBD1 agrees at 8 bases. Sequences were obtained from PBMCs. The CDR3 bases are TGCGCCAGCAGCTTGGAGGGGACAGGCTCCTACGAGCAGTACTTC. Residues: CASSLEGTGSYEQYF.